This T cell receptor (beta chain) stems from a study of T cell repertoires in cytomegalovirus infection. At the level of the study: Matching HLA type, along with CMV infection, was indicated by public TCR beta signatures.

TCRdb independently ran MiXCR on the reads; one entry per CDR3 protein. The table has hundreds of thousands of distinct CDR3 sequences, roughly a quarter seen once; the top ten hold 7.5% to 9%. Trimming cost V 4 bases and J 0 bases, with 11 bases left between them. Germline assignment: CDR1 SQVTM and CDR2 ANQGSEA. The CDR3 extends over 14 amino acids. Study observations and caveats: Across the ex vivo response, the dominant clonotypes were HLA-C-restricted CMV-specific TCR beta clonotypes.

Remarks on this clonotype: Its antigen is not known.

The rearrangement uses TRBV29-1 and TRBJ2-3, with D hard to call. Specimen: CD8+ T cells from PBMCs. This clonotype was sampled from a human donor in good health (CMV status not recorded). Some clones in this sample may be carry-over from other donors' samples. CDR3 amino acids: CSVGVGLSTDTQYF. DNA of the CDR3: TGCAGCGTTGGGGTAGGGCTGAGCACAGATACGCAGTATTTT.